These 28 T cell receptor beta chains came from one sample sequenced in a study of tumor and adjacent non-tumor tissue in lung cancer. TCRbeta libraries were built with three rounds of nested PCR, modified from ARM-PCR. A single record per CDR3 protein comes from TCRdb applying MiXCR to the multiplex PCR reads. The sample yields some 100,000 distinct CDR3 sequences, approximately 65% seen once. No cell sorting was done before RNA was extracted from the tissue. This non-tumor lung sample came from over 3 cm beyond the tumor edge. The sample taken for sequencing was distant non-tumor lung tissue. The receptors here all came from a man aged 30-40 years with non-small cell lung cancer.

The genes are TRBV10-3 and TRBJ1-1; TRBD1 agrees at 11 bases. Germline assignment: CDR1 ENHRY and CDR2 SYGVKD. V lost 8 bases to trimming and J lost 3 bases; unmatched junction nucleotides: 5. This CDR3 has 14 amino acids. The CDR3 nucleotides read TGTGCCATCGGTGGGGACAGGGGGGACACTGAAGCTTTCTTT. Translated, it gives CAIGGDRGDTEAFF.

As concerns this clonotype: A clone one base away is much larger, so this may be a read error. CDR3 coding DNA: TGTGTCGGCACGTTCACGGGGAGGGATGAGCAGTTCTTC. Translating gives CVGTFTGRDEQFF. This sequence joins TRBV11-2 and TRBJ2-1, with 7 bases aligning to TRBD2. The CDR3 sequence is 13 residues long. The germline V gene encodes CDR1 SGHAT and CDR2 FQNNGV.

As regards this clonotype: This may arise from a read error, as a much more abundant clone is one base away. The CDR3 does not close with the conserved phenylalanine or tryptophan, likely indicating a read error. This sequence joins TRBV7-2 and TRBJ2-1; 12 bases are shared with TRBD2. Per the germline V gene, CDR1 is SGHTA and CDR2 is FQGNSA. The ends lost 5 bases at V and 7 bases at J; junction bases unmatched: 9. The CDR3 loop spans 16 amino acids. CDR3 DNA: TGTGCCAGCAGCGATAGGACTAGCGGGGTCAGAAATGAGCAGTTCCTC. Its translation: CASSDRTSGVRNEQFL.

This clonotype was counted a few times. A read error may be the cause here, since a much bigger clone is one base away. This sequence joins TRBV7-9 and TRBJ1-2; D is possibly TRBD1 (6 bases). This CDR3 contains 13 residues. CDR1 SEHNR and CDR2 FQNEAQ come from the germline V gene (reference sequence). CDR3 sequence (DNA): TGTGCCAGCAGCTTAGAGGGGGGGTATGGCCACACCTTC. Translating it yields CASSLEGGYGHTF.

The chain recombines TRBV29-1 with TRBJ1-2, with D possibly TRBD1 on 5 matching bases. Germline CDR1 SQVTM, CDR2 ANQGSEA. V gave up 7 bases and J gave up 2 bases, with 17 bases separating them. The CDR3 loop spans 14 amino acids. CDR3 loop: CSAARDSLNYGYTF. The CDR3 region has the DNA TGCAGCGCCGCCCGTGACAGCCTAAACTATGGCTACACCTTC. Combining the CDR3 with reference TRBV29-1 and TRBJ1-2 gives the whole variable domain SAVISQKPSRDICQRGTSLTIQCQVDSQVTMMFWYRQQPGQSLTLIATANQGSEATYESGFVIDKFPISRPNLTFSTLTVSNMSPEDSSIYLCSAARDSLNYGYTFGSGTRLTVV.

Regarding this clonotype: This is likely a read error, given that the CDR3 carries no conserved phenylalanine or tryptophan at its end. The gene calls are TRBV11-3 and TRBJ2-3, with 11 bases fitting TRBD2. V shed 5 bases, J shed 1 base, and the junction held 8 bases outside the gene matches. The germline V gene has CDR1 SGHNT and CDR2 YENEEA. The CDR3 has 17 residues. CDR3 DNA: TGTGCCAGCAGCATGAGACTAGCGGGGCTACGCACAGATACGCAGTATTGT. It codes for CASSMRLAGLRTDTQYC.

This clonotype was recorded only once. One junction end disagrees with the germline gene, perhaps due to a read error. The rearrangement links TRBV11-2 to TRBJ2-1; D perhaps matches TRBD1 (6 bases). Per germline, CDR1 SGHAT and CDR2 FQNNGV. CDR3 length: 13 residues. The CDR3 here is CVSSLDRGNEQFF. In DNA, the CDR3 is TGTGTCAGCAGCTTAGATAGGGGGAATGAGCAGTTCTTC.

In this sample, this clonotype turned up once. A much larger clone lies a single base off, so this may be a read error. The chain uses TRBV11-2 and TRBJ2-1; TRBD2 aligns across 7 bases. CDR3 length: 15 amino acids. The germline V gene encodes CDR1 SGHAT and CDR2 FQNNGV. CDR3 coding DNA: TGTGTCGGCAGCATTAGACTAGCCCCCGCCAATGAGCAGTTCTTC. It is translated as CVGSIRLAPANEQFF.

With respect to this clonotype: At one boundary the junction diverges from the germline segment, which might be a read error. The V call is TRBV20-1, the J call TRBJ2-1, with 9 bases that match TRBD2. The CDR3 loop spans 17 amino acids. The germline gives CDR1 DFQATT, CDR2 SNEGSKA (reference sequence). The CDR3 DNA sequence: TGCAGTGCTAGGTGGGGACTAGCAGATACGCCCTACATTGAGCAGTTCTTC. Translated: CSARWGLADTPYIEQFF.

Note on this clonotype: At one boundary the junction diverges from the germline segment, which might be a read error. The chain couples TRBV5-5 to TRBJ2-7, with D possibly being TRBD1 (6 bases). CDR3 length: 15 amino acids. Germline V CDR1 and CDR2: SGHKS, YYEKEE (reference sequence). The CDR3 bases are TGTGCCAGCGGCTTGGCCGGGACATCCTCCTACAAGCAGTACTTC. Amino acid sequence: CASGLAGTSSYKQYF. Supplemented by reference TRBV5-5 and TRBJ2-7, the full variable domain reads DAGVTQSPTHLIKTRGQQVTLRCSPISGHKSVSWYQQVLGQGPQFIFQYYEKEERGRGNFPDRFSARQFPNYSSELNVNALLLGDSALYLCASGLAGTSSYKQYFGPGTRLTVT.

With respect to this clonotype: This clone may be a read error of a much larger clone one base away. This chain connects TRBV5-4 to TRBJ1-2; D unresolved. V was clipped by 3 bases and J by 12 bases, with 18 bases between them. The germline CDR1 and CDR2 sequences are SGHNT and YYREEE (reference sequence). The CDR3 runs to 13 residues. The CDR3 DNA reads TGTGCCAGCAGCTCGGGCAGAGAGATCGGCCACACCTTC. This codes for CASSSGREIGHTF.

Comments on this clonotype: A read error may produce the germline difference seen at one junction end. The chain uses TRBV11-2 and TRBJ2-3; D uncertain. CDR1 is SGHAT and CDR2 is FQNNGV in the germline V gene. The CDR3 spans 16 residues. The CDR3 DNA reads as TGTGCCAGCAGCTTAGTTTCTGATGCCAGCATAGATACGCAGTATTTT. Translating it yields CASSLVSDASIDTQYF. Together with reference TRBV11-2 and TRBJ2-3, the CDR3 gives the full variable domain: EAGVAQSPRYKIIEKRQSVAFWCNPISGHATLYWYQQILGQGPKLLIQFQNNGVVDDSQLPKDRFSAERLKGVDSTLKIQPAKLEDSAVYLCASSLVSDASIDTQYFGPGTRLTVL.

Comment on this clonotype: A read error is likely, as this CDR3 ends without the conserved phenylalanine or tryptophan. The DNA is left out, because the CDR3 cannot be placed on it with certainty; the CDR3 is given as TCRdb lists it. The chain uses TRBV6-5 and TRBJ2-7. Germline CDR1 MNHEY, CDR2 SVGAGI. The CDR3 spans 14 amino acids, including both terminal residues. The chain's CDR3 is CASSYDGNTYEQYL.

Note on this clonotype: The junction departs from germline at one end; a sequencing error may be responsible. V is TRBV10-3 and J is TRBJ2-2; D perhaps matches TRBD1 (7 bases). The CDR3 is made up of 16 amino acids. Germline CDR1 reads ENHRY; CDR2 reads SYGVKD. The CDR3 region has the DNA TGTGCCATCAGTGCGAAAAGAGGGGGCTTAGGAGGGGAGTTGTTTTTT. It translates to CAISAKRGGLGGELFF.

As for this clonotype: This CDR3 is missing its conserved last phenylalanine or tryptophan, likely due to a read error. The V call is TRBV30, the J call TRBJ1-5; the D gene is possibly TRBD1 (6 bases). The V end was cut by 0 bases, the J end by 7 bases, with 13 bases between. CDR3 length equals 14 residues. The germline V gene encodes CDR1 GTSNPN and CDR2 SVGIG (reference sequence). CDR3 DNA: TGTGCCTGGAGTGTACAGGGTTCACACCAGCCCCAGCATTCT. Protein: CAWSVQGSHQPQHS.

As regards this clonotype: A read error may account for a junction end that differs from germline. The chain carries TRBV11-1 and TRBJ2-3; 9 bases match TRBD2. Germline loops: CDR1 SGHAT, CDR2 FQDESV (reference sequence). CDR3 size: 15 residues. The CDR3 is CDSSPAGGNTDTQYF. DNA of the CDR3: TGTGACAGCAGTCCAGCGGGGGGTAACACAGATACGCAGTATTTT.

This clonotype was detected ten times or more. The genes are TRBV14 and TRBJ2-7, with D uncertain. The CDR3 consists of 16 residues. Germline V gene data show CDR1 as SGHDN and CDR2 as FVKESK. Trimming pared 2 bases from V and 8 bases from J, leaving 22 bases between. CDR3 sequence reads: CASSQRSLTGVAKQYF. CDR3 in DNA: TGTGCCAGCAGCCAAAGGAGCTTGACGGGCGTGGCGAAGCAGTACTTC.

This clonotype was observed many times. The rearrangement uses TRBV24-1 and TRBJ2-5; 9 nucleotides line up with TRBD2. Germline lookup yields CDR1 KGHDR and CDR2 SFDVKD. Trimming at V came to 6 bases and at J to 3 bases, leaving 10 bases not matched to a gene. The CDR3 runs to 16 residues. The CDR3 bases are TGTGCCACCAGTACTAGGAGGGTAGCGGGGGAAGAGACCCAGTACTTC. Amino acid sequence: CATSTRRVAGEETQYF.

This clonotype was observed a handful of times. Without the conserved terminal phenylalanine or tryptophan, this CDR3 likely stems from a read error. The rearrangement uses TRBV6-2 or TRBV6-3 and TRBJ2-7; no firm D call. The CDR3 extends over 11 amino acids. Looked up from germline, CDR1 is MNHEY and CDR2 is SVGEGT. CDR3 loop: CASSYQYEQYL. The CDR3 DNA sequence: TGTGCCAGTAGTTACCAGTACGAGCAGTACCTC.

V is TRBV29-1 and J is TRBJ2-7; possibly TRBD2 for D (6 bases). Looked up from germline, CDR1 is SQVTM and CDR2 is ANQGSEA. The CDR3 is made up of 16 amino acids. The CDR3 DNA sequence: TGCAGTGTTCAGGCTAGGGTCGGAGGGAGATTCTACGAGCAGTACTTC. Protein product: CSVQARVGGRFYEQYF.

With regard to this clonotype: Because the CDR3 is missing its conserved closing phenylalanine or tryptophan, this is likely a read error. The chain employs TRBV4-1 and TRBJ2-5; TRBD2 matches at 11 bases. In germline, CDR1 is MGHRA, CDR2 YSYEKL. This CDR3 is built from 18 residues. This CDR3 is CASSQDGGLAGGAETQYL. As DNA, the CDR3 is TGCGCTAGCAGCCAAGATGGGGGGCTAGCGGGAGGTGCGGAGACCCAGTACTTA.

Details on this clonotype: The CDR3 does not end in the conserved phenylalanine or tryptophan, so this is likely a read error. The chain couples TRBV6-5 to TRBJ2-6; possibly TRBD1 for D (6 bases). The CDR3 is 17 residues long. From germline, CDR1 is MNHEY and CDR2 SVGAGI. CDR3 amino acids: CASSSYTLWAGASVLTL. The DNA for the CDR3 is TGTGCTAGCAGTTCTTACACCTTATGGGCAGGGGCCAGCGTCCTGACTCTC.

This clonotype appeared a few times. The rearrangement links TRBV11-2 to TRBJ1-5, with D maybe TRBD1 (6 bases). V was cut by 1 base and J by 2 bases, with 9 bases left in between. Germline V lookup: CDR1 SGHAT, CDR2 FQNNGV. The length of the CDR3 is 15 residues. CDR3 protein: CASSLAGGGNQPQHF. The CDR3 DNA follows: TGTGCCAGCAGCTTAGCCGGGGGCGGCAATCAGCCCCAGCATTTT.

The chain has TRBV7-3 and TRBJ1-5; 8 bases agree with TRBD1. The CDR3 length is 16 residues. Germline CDR1 SGHTA, CDR2 FQGTGA. Trimming took 5 bases from V and 5 from J; bases not matched to a gene: 11. This chain's CDR3 is CASSQEWTGNYQPQHF. DNA for the CDR3: TGTGCCAGCAGCCAAGAATGGACAGGGAACTATCAGCCCCAGCATTTT.

Remarks on this clonotype: A much larger clone is a single base away; this may be a read error. The V gene is TRBV7-8, the J gene TRBJ1-6; D is perhaps TRBD1 (6 bases). The ends were cut back, 6 bases at V and 10 bases at J, with 19 bases in the middle. CDR1 and CDR2 (germline): SGHVS, FQNEAQ. This CDR3 contains 15 residues. DNA of the CDR3: TGTGCCAGCAGATCCCAGGGGCGCTCAACCTCACCCCTCCACTTT. Translation: CASRSQGRSTSPLHF.

With respect to this clonotype: A much larger clonotype is one base distant, so this may be a read error. The chain employs TRBV5-6 and TRBJ2-7, with 15 nucleotides matching TRBD2. The CDR3 totals 19 residues. From germline, CDR1 is SGHDT and CDR2 YYEEEE. The CDR3 loop is CARSHRTPGLAGGSYEQYF. In nucleotides, the CDR3 is TGTGCCCGCAGCCATAGAACTCCGGGACTAGCGGGAGGCTCCTACGAGCAGTACTTC.

This clonotype was counted a few times. The V call is TRBV11-2, the J call TRBJ1-3, with unresolved D. Germline CDR1 and CDR2: SGHAT and FQNNGV. V was clipped by 0 bases and J by 0 bases, with 12 bases between them. CDR3 length equals 17 residues. CDR3 coding DNA: TGTGCCAGCAGCTTAGATGTTAGCCTGCACTCTGGAAACACCATATATTTT. Its translation: CASSLDVSLHSGNTIYF.

Only a few counts were recorded for this clonotype. A read error may be the cause here, since a much bigger clone is one base away. This chain connects TRBV29-1 to TRBJ1-2; 8 bases map to TRBD1. J was trimmed by 9 bases and V by 4 bases; bases with no gene match: 10. Looked up from germline, CDR1 is SQVTM and CDR2 is ANQGSEA. This CDR3 has 13 residues. The CDR3 DNA reads TGCAGCGTTGGAATTGGACAGGGCCATTGCTACACCTTC. Translating it yields CSVGIGQGHCYTF. The full variable domain, its missing parts supplied by reference TRBV29-1 and TRBJ1-2, is SAVISQKPSRDICQRGTSLTIQCQVDSQVTMMFWYRQQPGQSLTLIATANQGSEATYESGFVIDKFPISRPNLTFSTLTVSNMSPEDSSIYLCSVGIGQGHCYTFGSGTRLTVV.